This T cell receptor (beta chain) was identified during a study of blood T cell repertoires in COVID-19. Across the study: The United States, Italy and Spain provided the acute and convalescent COVID-19 samples.

This clone has just one count. TCRdb keeps only in-frame clones here, not all; method: immunoSEQ multiplex PCR. Of about 350,000 clones listed, over 75% are singletons. The CDR3 length is 16 residues. Trimming removed 2 bases at V and 1 base at J, with 11 bases between. Germline CDR1 is KGHSH and CDR2 is LQKENI. The sample comprised PBMCs or T cells enriched from blood (not recorded which). The TCR sequence derives from a woman between 25 and 40 years old who had recovered from COVID-19. The genes are TRBV18 and TRBJ2-2; D is possibly TRBD2 (6 bases). The DNA of the CDR3 is TGTGCCAGCTCACCAATAGGAGGGGAGAACACCGGGGAGCTGTTTTTT. Its translation is CASSPIGGENTGELFF.